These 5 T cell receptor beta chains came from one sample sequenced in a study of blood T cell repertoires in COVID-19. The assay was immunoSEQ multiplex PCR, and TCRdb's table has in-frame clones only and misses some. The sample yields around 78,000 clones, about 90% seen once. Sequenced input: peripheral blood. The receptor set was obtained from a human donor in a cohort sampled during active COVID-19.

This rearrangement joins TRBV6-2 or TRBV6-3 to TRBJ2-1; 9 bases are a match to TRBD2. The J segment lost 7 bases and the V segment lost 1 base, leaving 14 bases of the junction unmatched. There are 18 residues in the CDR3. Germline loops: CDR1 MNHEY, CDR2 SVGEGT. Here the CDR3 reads CASSYLSLRGRARNEQFF. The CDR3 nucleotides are TGTGCCAGCAGTTACTTAAGTCTTCGCGGGAGGGCCAGGAATGAGCAGTTCTTC.

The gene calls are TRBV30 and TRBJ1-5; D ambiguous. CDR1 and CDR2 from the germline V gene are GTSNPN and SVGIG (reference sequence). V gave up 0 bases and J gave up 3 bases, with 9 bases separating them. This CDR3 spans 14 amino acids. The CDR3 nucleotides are TGTGCCTGGAGTGTTGGGAGCGACAATCAGCCCCAGCATTTT. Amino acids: CAWSVGSDNQPQHF.

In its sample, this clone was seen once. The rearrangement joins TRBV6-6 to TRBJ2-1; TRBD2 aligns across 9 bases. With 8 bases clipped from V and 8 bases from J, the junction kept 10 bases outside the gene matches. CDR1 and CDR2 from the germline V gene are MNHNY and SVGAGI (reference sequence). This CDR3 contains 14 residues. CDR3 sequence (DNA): TGTGCCAGCGGCGGGGGGGAGGGCCGCTATGAGCAGTTCTTC. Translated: CASGGGEGRYEQFF.

For the CDR3, the DNA is TGTGCCAGCAGCCATGGGACAGCTGAAGCTTTCTTT. Translation: CASSHGTAEAFF. The V gene is TRBV3-1 (or the pseudogene TRBV3-2), the J gene TRBJ1-1; 7 bases map to TRBD1. V shed 3 bases and J 6 bases; nucleotides not matched to a gene: 1. Germline-derived CDR1 and CDR2 are LGHDT and YNNKEL (reference sequence). The CDR3 consists of 12 residues.

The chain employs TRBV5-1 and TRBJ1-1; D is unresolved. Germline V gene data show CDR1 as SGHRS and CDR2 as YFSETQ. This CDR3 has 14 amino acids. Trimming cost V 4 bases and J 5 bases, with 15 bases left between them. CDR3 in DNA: TGCGCCAGCAGCCCTACCCGAACGGGGACTGAAGCTTTCTTT. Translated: CASSPTRTGTEAFF.